This entry is about one T cell receptor beta chain. What it binds is not known. This sample is part of a study of OX40 agonist ivuxolimab in advanced cancers. Study details: Patients received ivuxolimab, an agonistic anti-OX40 (CD134) antibody. Regarding the study as a whole: Nonresponders included some who also had low normalized T-cell clonal expansion.

Sequencing was performed with immunoSEQ multiplex PCR; in TCRdb, only in-frame clones are kept and a portion is missing. The sample records about 28,000 clones, approximately 83% being singletons. The CDR3 contains 13 residues. Trimming pared 3 bases from V and 8 bases from J, leaving 13 bases between. Germline loops: CDR1 SSHAT, CDR2 FNYEAQ (reference sequence). The specimen comprised CD4+ or CD8+ T cells sorted from blood, sampled in a trial of the OX40 agonist ivuxolimab. This chain links TRBV7-7 with TRBJ1-1; perhaps TRBD1 as D (5 bases). The origin of this receptor is an adult with an advanced solid tumor such as melanoma, head and neck, liver or kidney cancer. CDR3 in amino acids: CASSLNPRVEAFF. DNA for the CDR3: TGTGCCAGCAGCTTGAACCCCAGGGTCGAAGCTTTCTTT.